This TCR beta chain is from a study of spatial heterogeneity in lung cancer. The study's findings and limits: Counts that tracked tumor mutation counts were those of expanded intratumoral alpha and beta TCRs.

The CDR3 has 16 amino acids. The germline V gene has CDR1 SGHTA and CDR2 FQGNSA. The V and J ends lost 6 bases and 3 bases, in that order; junction bases with no gene match: 7. With regard to this clonotype: Antigen unknown.

Time point described: sample taken at primary tumor resection. The 60 to 80 donors had untreated early-stage non-small cell lung cancer. TCR cDNA molecules each had a unique molecular identifier. TCRdb called the 5' RACE reads again in MiXCR, with one record for every CDR3 protein. The sample carries some 9,300 distinct CDR3 sequences, about 50% recorded once. This rearrangement joins TRBV7-2 to TRBJ1-6, with TRBD1 matching over 8 bases. The starting material was lung tumor tissue, obtained at surgery. The sequence was collected from a female donor with early-stage non-small cell lung cancer. Here the CDR3 DNA reads TGTGCCAGCAGAGGGGCAGGGGGCCTCTATAATTCACCCCTCCACTTT. It codes for CASRGAGGLYNSPLHF.